This T cell receptor beta chain originates from a study of T cell repertoires in cytomegalovirus infection. About the research overall: Both a matching HLA type and CMV infection were indicated by public TCR beta signatures.

Germline CDR1 reads SGHAT; CDR2 reads FQNNGV. CDR3 size: 10 residues. TCRdb passed the reads through MiXCR, listing each CDR3 protein once. This sample has more than 350,000 distinct CDR3 sequences, with roughly 30% found just once. This clonotype turned up a few times. One junction end does not reproduce the germline sequence, and a read error may be involved. The receptor was isolated from a human donor in good health (CMV status not recorded). Some clones in this sample may be carry-over from other donors' samples. The sample comprised PBMCs. V usage is TRBV11-2 and J usage is TRBJ1-2; D perhaps matches TRBD1 (5 bases). The CDR3 loop reads CASSVQVPVF. CDR3 bases: TGTGCCAGCAGCGTACAGGTGCCCGTCTTC.